This TCR beta chain originates from a study of T-cell memory formation after mild COVID-19 (dated by TCRdb to 2020 to 2022). The study in broad terms: TCR sequence clusters from the two donors were largely donor specific. T-cell clones expanding and contracting after mild COVID-19 in a couple of donors were tracked by longitudinal TCRalpha and TCRbeta repertoire sequencing. Two young, previously healthy adult volunteers made up the cohort, one male and one female.

This clonotype turned up a few times. Its antigen remains undetermined. Per-base qualities were not stored, and no clone one base away is much larger. Instrument on record: Illumina NovaSeq 6000. TCRalpha and TCRbeta cDNA libraries were constructed by 5'RACE with constant-segment primers, with sample barcodes and unique molecular identifiers being introduced. RNA was extracted from every sample with Trizol reagent. Amplification of the libraries took two PCR steps, and the second step added a second sample barcode plus Illumina TruSeq adapters. Libraries were sequenced on an Illumina NovaSeq with 2 x 150 bp paired-end reads. In the original analysis: With migec v1.2.7, reads were demultiplexed and then collapsed into UMI-guided consensus sequences. Using mixcr v2.1.11, the UMI consensuses were aligned to TRA and TRB V and J templates and assembled into clonotypes. A clonotype was counted as expanded or contracted only when both edgeR and NoisET called the clonotype significant, with the noise models trained on biological replicates. For edgeR calls, a false discovery rate-adjusted p below 0.01 and a log2 fold-change threshold of 1 were applied. As an exploratory analysis of dynamics, max-normalized trajectories of the 1000 most abundant clonotypes were examined by PCA with hierarchical clustering. Each responding clone was given a CD4 or CD8 phenotype based on the CD4+ and CD8+ repertoires, which had been sequenced separately. TCRdb reran the public reads through fastp at Q25 and MiXCR, keeping productive beta chains. Rows with one shared CDR3 protein collapse into an entry with the most common genes and DNA. These V and J calls are TCRdb output, not the study's own analysis. Across this sample there are about 200,000 distinct CDR3 sequences, with approximately 10% seen only once. The top ten clonotypes cover 3.5% of the sample.

General findings and caveats noted by the study authors: Only a couple of mild cases were covered in the study, and larger cohorts including severe cases with pre-infection samples were considered necessary. SARS-CoV-2 specificity was not confirmed for the second-wave clones peaking on day 37. Contracting CD4+ clones appeared mostly in the CM and EM memory subsets, whereas CD8+ clones were enriched in EMRA. From day 15 to 85, contracting clones showed balanced CD4/CD8 phenotypes, whereas a second wave of clones that expanded from day 15 to 37 leaned towards CD4+. Some responding clones were found in pre-infection memory, which suggests that pre-existing cross-reactive memory T cells took part in the SARS-CoV-2 response.

V loses 5 bases at its end and J loses 2 bases; junction bases beyond the gene matches: 5. Reading the germline V gene (reference sequence) gives CDR1 SEHNR and CDR2 FQNEAQ. The CDR3 holds 15 amino acids from the cysteine to the phenylalanine. The sequence is cut down to CDR3 DNA, 45 bases in frame from base 1. Ficoll-Paque density gradient centrifugation was used to isolate PBMCs. The receptor comes from a man between 18 and 29 years old who had mild COVID-19 (a few samples of this study predate the infection). The sample titles of this study are shuffled in the database, so cell type and time point are left out; the donor was told from shared clones. Recombination linked TRBV7-9 to TRBJ1-4; 7 middle bases align to TRBD1. The sample taken for sequencing was PBMCs or a T cell subset sorted from them (not recorded which). This receptor carries the CDR3 CASSKTGLTNEKLFF. The sequenced DNA is TGTGCCAGCAGCAAGACAGGGCTCACTAATGAAAAACTGTTTTTT. The variable domain in full, with residues beyond the CDR3 obtained from the reference TRBV7-9 and TRBJ1-4 genes, is DTGVSQNPRHKITKRGQNVTFRCDPISEHNRLYWYRQTLGQGPEFLTYFQNEAQLEKSRLLSDRFSAERPKGSFSTLEIQRTEQGDSAMYLCASSKTGLTNEKLFFGSGTQLSVL.